A selection of T cell receptor beta chains follows, all from one sample in a study of blood T cell repertoires in COVID-19. Profiling relied on immunoSEQ multiplex PCR, and the TCRdb table lists in-frame clones only, not all of them. The sample comprises under 300,000 clones, around 90% of which are singletons, and 2.1% rests with the top ten. Material for sequencing was peripheral blood. The receptor set was obtained from a woman aged 60-75 years with COVID-19, enrolled during active disease. Each CDR3 is given with its conserved first and last residue. D genes are given only for firm matches. A row's size may be missing; if present it is once, few, many or a size class.

J gene,D gene,clone size,V gene,CDR3 protein,CDR3 DNA
TRBJ2-1,-,-,TRBV4-2,CASSQVAGRGYDEQFF,TGTGCCAGCAGCCAAGTGGCGGGCCGAGGGTACGATGAGCAGTTCTTC
TRBJ2-1,-,once,TRBV4-1,CASSQDHGGVAEQFF,TGCGCCAGCAGCCAAGATCATGGCGGGGTTGCTGAGCAGTTCTTC
TRBJ2-7,-,-,TRBV9,CASSVASLSYEQYF,TGTGCCAGCAGCGTAGCGTCACTCTCCTACGAGCAGTACTTC
TRBJ1-1,TRBD1,once,TRBV12-5,CASGRDRNTEAFF,TGTGCTAGTGGTCGGGACAGGAACACTGAAGCTTTCTTT
TRBJ2-7,-,-,TRBV27,CASSLQGFYDEQYF,TGTGCCAGCAGTTTACAGGGGTTTTACGACGAGCAGTACTTC
TRBJ2-1,-,-,TRBV5-4,CASSLVIGQGKDEQFF,TGTGCCAGCAGCTTAGTCATCGGGCAGGGAAAGGATGAGCAGTTCTTC
TRBJ1-4,TRBD1,-,TRBV19,CASSGTGGVANEKLFF,TGTGCCAGTAGTGGGACAGGGGGTGTGGCTAATGAAAAACTGTTTTTT
TRBJ1-2,TRBD1,-,TRBV7-2,CASSKQGGVYGYTF,TGTGCCAGCAGCAAGCAGGGGGGCGTCTATGGCTACACCTTC
TRBJ1-2,-,-,TRBV7-9,CASSLLLSYGYTF,TGTGCCAGCAGCTTACTTCTTTCCTATGGCTACACCTTC
TRBJ2-1,TRBD2,once,TRBV6-2/TRBV6-3,CASSYSLAGGMHEQFF,TGTGCCAGCAGTTACTCGCTAGCGGGGGGTATGCATGAGCAGTTCTTC
TRBJ1-2,TRBD1,-,TRBV7-2,CASRQDRGFANYGYTF,TGTGCCAGCAGACAGGACAGGGGATTTGCTAACTATGGCTACACCTTC
TRBJ1-2,TRBD1,-,TRBV6-5,CASTRDRTSNYGYTF,TGTGCCAGCACCCGGGACAGGACTTCTAACTATGGCTACACCTTC
TRBJ1-2,-,-,TRBV7-8,CASSFATRNYGYTF,TGTGCCAGCAGCTTCGCAACAAGAAACTATGGCTACACCTTC
TRBJ2-5,TRBD1,few,TRBV5-1,CASSMGQGEETQYF,TGCGCCAGCAGCATGGGACAGGGGGAAGAGACCCAGTACTTC
TRBJ1-1,-,-,TRBV9,CASSPRANTEAFF,TGTGCCAGCAGCCCGCGGGCGAACACTGAAGCTTTCTTT
TRBJ2-1,TRBD2,once,TRBV15,CATSRPGTSGGTYNEQFF,TGTGCCACCAGCAGACCCGGGACTAGCGGGGGTACTTACAATGAGCAGTTCTTC
TRBJ1-4,TRBD1,-,TRBV19,CASSIGGGREKLFF,TGTGCCAGTAGTATAGGAGGGGGCCGCGAAAAACTGTTTTTT
TRBJ2-6,-,-,TRBV10-3,CAIGGGANVLTF,TGTGCCATCGGGGGCGGGGCCAACGTCCTGACTTTC
TRBJ1-5,-,-,TRBV6-1,CASSELRGSNQPQHF,TGTGCCAGCAGTGAATTACGGGGTAGCAATCAGCCCCAGCATTTT
TRBJ2-2,TRBD1,-,TRBV7-3,CASSPGQATGELFF,TGTGCCAGCAGCCCTGGACAGGCCACCGGGGAGCTGTTTTTT
TRBJ1-5,-,-,TRBV6-1,CASSEQGLNQPQHF,TGTGCCAGCAGTGAACAGGGACTCAATCAGCCCCAGCATTTT
TRBJ1-6,TRBD1,-,TRBV9,CASSTQGSYNSPLHF,TGTGCCAGCAGCACACAGGGGTCCTATAATTCACCCCTCCACTTT
TRBJ1-2,-,-,TRBV18,CASSPPSVGAYGYTF,TGTGCCAGCTCACCACCATCAGTGGGGGCCTATGGCTACACCTTC